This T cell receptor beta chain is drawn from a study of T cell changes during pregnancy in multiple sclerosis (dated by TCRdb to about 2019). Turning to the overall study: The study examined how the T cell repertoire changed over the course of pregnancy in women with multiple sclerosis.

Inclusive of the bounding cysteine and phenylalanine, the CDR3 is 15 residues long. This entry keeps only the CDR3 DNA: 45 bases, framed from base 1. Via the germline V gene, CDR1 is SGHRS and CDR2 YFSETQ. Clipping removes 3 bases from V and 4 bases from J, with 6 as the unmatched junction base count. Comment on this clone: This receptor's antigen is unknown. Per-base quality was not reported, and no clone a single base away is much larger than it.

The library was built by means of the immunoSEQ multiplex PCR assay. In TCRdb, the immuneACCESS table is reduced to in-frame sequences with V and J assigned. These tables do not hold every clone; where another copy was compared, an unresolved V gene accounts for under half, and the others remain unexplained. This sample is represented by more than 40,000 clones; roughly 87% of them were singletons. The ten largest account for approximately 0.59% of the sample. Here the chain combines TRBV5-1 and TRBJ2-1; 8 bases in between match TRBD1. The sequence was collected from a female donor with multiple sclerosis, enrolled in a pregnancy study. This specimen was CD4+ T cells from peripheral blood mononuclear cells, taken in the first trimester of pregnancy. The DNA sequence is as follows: TGCGCCAGCAGCTCCCAGGGGGCGGAATACAATGAGCAGTTCTTC. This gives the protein CASSSQGAEYNEQFF.